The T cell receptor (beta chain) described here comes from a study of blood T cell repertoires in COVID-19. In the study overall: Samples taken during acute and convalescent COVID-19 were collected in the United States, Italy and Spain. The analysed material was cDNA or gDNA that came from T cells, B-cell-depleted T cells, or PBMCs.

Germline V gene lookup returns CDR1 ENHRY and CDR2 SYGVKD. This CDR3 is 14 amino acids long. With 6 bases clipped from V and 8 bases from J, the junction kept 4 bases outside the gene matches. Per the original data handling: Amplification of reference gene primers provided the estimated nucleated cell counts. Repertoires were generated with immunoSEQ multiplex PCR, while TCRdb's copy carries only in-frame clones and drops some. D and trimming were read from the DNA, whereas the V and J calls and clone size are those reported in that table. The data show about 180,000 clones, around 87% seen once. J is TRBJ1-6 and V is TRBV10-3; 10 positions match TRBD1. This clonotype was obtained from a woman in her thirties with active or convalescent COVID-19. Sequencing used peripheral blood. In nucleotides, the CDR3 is TGTGCCATCAGAGGGACAGGGGTAGATTCACCCCTCCACTTT. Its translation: CAIRGTGVDSPLHF.